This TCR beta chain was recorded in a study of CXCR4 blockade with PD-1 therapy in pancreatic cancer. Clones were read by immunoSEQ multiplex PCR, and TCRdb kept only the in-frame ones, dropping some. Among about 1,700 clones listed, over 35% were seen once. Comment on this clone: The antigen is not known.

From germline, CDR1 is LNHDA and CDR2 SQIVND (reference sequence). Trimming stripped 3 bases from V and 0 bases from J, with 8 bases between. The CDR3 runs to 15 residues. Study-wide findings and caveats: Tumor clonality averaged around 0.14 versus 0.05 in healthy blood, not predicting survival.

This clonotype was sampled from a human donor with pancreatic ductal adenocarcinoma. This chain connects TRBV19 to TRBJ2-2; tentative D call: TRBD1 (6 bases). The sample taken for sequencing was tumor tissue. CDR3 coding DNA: TGTGCCAGTAGTATCACAGGGACGAACACCGGGGAGCTGTTTTTT. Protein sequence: CASSITGTNTGELFF.